This TCR beta chain was recovered during a study of Tregs in tolerant kidney transplant recipients. As for the study in general: A 3-day belatacept mixed lymphocyte reaction, sometimes plus 5-day graft donor restimulation, preceded CD4+CD25+CD127- sorting. Sorting used antibodies to exclude donor cells. Study results and limitations: Activated donor B cell expansion appeared to reveal the most relevant donor-specific TCRbeta repertoire. Biological reproducibility was not directly addressed in this study.

Sequencing used immunoSEQ multiplex PCR; TCRdb keeps in-frame clones, though not all of them. This table has 35,000 to 50,000 clones, 95% to 96% appearing once. Per the germline V gene, CDR1 is SGHRS and CDR2 is YFSETQ. Trimming took 0 bases from V and 2 from J, leaving 14 bases between them. The CDR3 has 16 amino acids. This clone was counted between two and nine times. The antigen is unknown. The V gene is TRBV5-1, the J gene TRBJ1-2; D might be TRBD1 (6 bases). This sequence was found in a human donor in good health. Material: Tregs from blood cultured with allogeneic cells. DNA for the CDR3: TGCGCCAGCAGCTTGGGGTTCGCAGGGGACAACTATGGCTACACCTTC. It codes for CASSLGFAGDNYGYTF.